This TCR beta chain was found in a study of T cell responses to AZD1222 COVID-19 vaccine. Study findings and constraints: Only a handful of AZD1222 recipients, six or seven in all, had baseline seropositivity.

Repertoires were generated with immunoSEQ multiplex PCR, while TCRdb's copy carries only in-frame clones and drops some. The sample yields just over 80,000 clones, 85% to 90% seen once. The CDR3 is 16 amino acids. Germline assignment: CDR1 LGHDT and CDR2 YNNKEL (reference sequence). Trimming removed 5 bases from V and 1 base from J, with 17 bases in between. With regard to this clone: What it binds is not known.

The gene calls are TRBV3-1 (or the pseudogene TRBV3-2) and TRBJ1-1; TRBD1 might be the D (5 bases). The receptor's source is an adult in good health. The starting material was peripheral blood, obtained on day 0 of AZD1222 vaccination. The CDR3 bases are TGTGCCAGCAGCGATTCAGGGAACGGACAGAACACTGAAGCTTTCTTT. This translates into CASSDSGNGQNTEAFF.